This T cell receptor (beta chain) stems from a study of shared clonotypes between healthy human individuals (dated by TCRdb to 2019 to 2021). Describing the broader study: A few men and a couple of women, aged 18 to 49 years, made up the cohort. Per donor, three plates each were used for CD4 naive and CD4 memory, two for CD8 naive, and one for CD8 memory. Per donor, leukapheresis produced somewhere between about 0.85 and 9.5 billion PBMCs. To increase sequencing depth and limit assay-specific biases, TCR repertoire library preparation and sequencing were carried out by different laboratories using diverse techniques. The study deeply sequenced blood TCR repertoires of 5 or 6 healthy adults to estimate repertoire size and the extent of clonotype sharing between individuals. The full study reports these points: Because the study included only a small number of donors, the genetic and exposure-history diversity represented was limited. Only blood was sampled, and tissue TCR repertoires likely differ from those in blood. Even with the large sequencing depth, rarefaction of the sorted-subset datasets indicated that sequencing was incomplete. Compared with non-shared clonotypes, clonotypes shared by all four sorted-subset donors had higher generation probabilities. When a few donors were compared, the shared fraction of clonotypes was about 5.2% for naive CD4, roughly 3.4% for naive CD8, 2% to 2.5% for memory CD4, and 0.3% to 0.5% for memory CD8. Estimated clonotype richness was generally larger for naive than for memory subsets. Pairwise subsampling led to the expectation that sequencing depth would affect the degree of clonotype sharing among donors.

Healthy HIV-negative adults with no recently reported acute infections or vaccinations were included as donors. Every donor was a Caucasian adult living in Nashville, Tennessee, USA. CD4+ T cells were enriched through magnetic negative selection, after which naive cells were positively selected on CD45RA and the remaining negative fraction served as the memory subset. Blood was collected by leukapheresis, and PBMCs were isolated by Ficoll-Histopaque density gradient centrifugation and then cryopreserved in liquid nitrogen vapor phase. Analytical flow cytometry was used to check the purity and quantity of each magnetically sorted T cell population. Genomic DNA was isolated from each sorted fraction and quantified by UV absorbance on a Nanodrop 2000c. TCR CDR3 regions were amplified from genomic DNA by multiplex PCR using the deep immunoSEQ assay. For each cell subset, the extracted genomic DNA was distributed evenly across all wells of several immunoSEQ 96-well plates, and each plate served as one replicate. For sorted subsets, each replicate PCR was loaded with approximately 190 ng genomic DNA, equivalent to 25,000 to 30,000 T cell genomes. Purified libraries were quantified with a Qubit 3.0 fluorometer, sized on a Bioanalyzer 2100, and re-quantified with the KAPA Library Quantification kit. Every immunoSEQ 96-well plate was sequenced on a dedicated single-read 150-cycle Illumina NextSeq 550 flow cell. The paper's processing steps were these. Because the immunoSEQ output included only junctional sequences and no quality scores, the filtering could not be the same as the filtering used for full-length reads. To assign V/J genes and CDR3, sequences were annotated using PyIR, a Python wrapper for IgBLAST v1.9, with IMGT germline references. Reads with weak V/J assignments (E-value above 1e-6), missing CDR3, stop codons, out-of-frame junctions, or ambiguous translated residues were removed. V3J clonotypes were defined by identical inferred V gene, J gene, and CDR3 amino acid sequence. Percentage overlap between repertoires was calculated by dividing the number of shared unique clonotypes by the size of the smaller repertoire. Three approaches were used to assess repertoire richness: RTK rarefaction, the Chao1 estimator, and Recon v2.1 estimates of unobserved clonotypes. OLGA was used to compute generation probabilities for all TCRbeta clonotypes that the gDNA method yielded from a handful of donors. In its TCRdb copy, this immuneACCESS table keeps in-frame sequences only and misses some clones. Where compared with another copy, unresolved V genes explain less than half of these, and the others have no known cause. That table gives V, J and clone size, and the DNA gave D and trimming. Counted in this sample were hundreds of thousands of clones; approximately 73% of them appeared once. In total, the top ten clones hold around 2% of the sample.

Note on this clone: The target of this receptor is not known. The record has no base qualities; no much larger clone is one base away.

Its CDR3 holds 15 amino acids, cysteine through phenylalanine. The read is trimmed to its CDR3 DNA, 45 bases read in frame from base 1. V gives up 4 bases and J gives up 7 bases, and the segment between their germline ends measures 19 bases. CDR1 and CDR2 (MGHRA, YSYEKL) derive from the germline V gene. The source of this sequence is a woman aged 25-40 years in good health. The rearranged chain carries TRBV4-1 and TRBJ2-5; the D gene could be either TRBD1 or TRBD2, each agreeing at 6 bases. Sequenced input: memory CD4+ T cells sorted from blood. The cell subset or site label here, explained by the study, means: CD45RA-negative fraction. The CDR3 amino acid sequence is: CASSLLSGAIGTQYF. The DNA sequence is as follows: TGCGCCAGCAGCCTCCTATCGGGGGCAATTGGGACCCAGTACTTC.